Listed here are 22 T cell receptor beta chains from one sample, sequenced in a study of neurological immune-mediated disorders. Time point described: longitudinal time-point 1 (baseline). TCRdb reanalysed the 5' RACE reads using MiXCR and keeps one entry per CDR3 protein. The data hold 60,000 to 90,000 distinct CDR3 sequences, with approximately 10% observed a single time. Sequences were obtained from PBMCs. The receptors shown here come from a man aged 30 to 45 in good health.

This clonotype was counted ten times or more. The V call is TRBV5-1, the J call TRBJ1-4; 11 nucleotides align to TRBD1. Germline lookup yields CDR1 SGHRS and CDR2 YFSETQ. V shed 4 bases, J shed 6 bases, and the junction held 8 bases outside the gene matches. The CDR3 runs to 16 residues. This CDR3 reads CASSLLGTGGDEKLFF. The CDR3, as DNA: TGCGCCAGCAGCCTACTTGGGACAGGGGGAGATGAAAAACTGTTTTTT.

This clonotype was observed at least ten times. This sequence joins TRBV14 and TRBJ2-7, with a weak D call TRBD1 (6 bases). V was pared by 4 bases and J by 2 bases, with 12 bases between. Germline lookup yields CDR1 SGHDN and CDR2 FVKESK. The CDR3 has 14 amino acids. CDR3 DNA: TGTGCCAGCAGCCCCGGGACACCTCCCTACGAGCAGTACTTC. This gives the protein CASSPGTPPYEQYF.

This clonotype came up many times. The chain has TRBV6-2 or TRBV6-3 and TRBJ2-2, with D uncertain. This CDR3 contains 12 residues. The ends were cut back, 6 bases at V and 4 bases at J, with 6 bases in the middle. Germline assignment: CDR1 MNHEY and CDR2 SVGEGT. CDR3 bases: TGTGCCAGCAGGCTTCGCACCGGGGAGCTGTTTTTT. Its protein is CASRLRTGELFF.

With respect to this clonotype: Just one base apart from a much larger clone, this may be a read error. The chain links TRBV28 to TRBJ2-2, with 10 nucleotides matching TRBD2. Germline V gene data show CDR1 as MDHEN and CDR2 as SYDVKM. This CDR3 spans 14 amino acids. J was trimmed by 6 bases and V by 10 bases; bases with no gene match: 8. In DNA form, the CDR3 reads TGTGCCAACAGCATAGCGGGAGGAGCCGGGGAGCTGTTTTTT. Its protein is CANSIAGGAGELFF.

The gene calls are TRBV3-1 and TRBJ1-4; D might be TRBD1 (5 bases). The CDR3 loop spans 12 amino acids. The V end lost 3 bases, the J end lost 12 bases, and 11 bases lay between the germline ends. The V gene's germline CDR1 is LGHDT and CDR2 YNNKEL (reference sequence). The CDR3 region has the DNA TGTGCCAGCAGCCAGGGGCAGAGGGAACTGTTTTTT. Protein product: CASSQGQRELFF.

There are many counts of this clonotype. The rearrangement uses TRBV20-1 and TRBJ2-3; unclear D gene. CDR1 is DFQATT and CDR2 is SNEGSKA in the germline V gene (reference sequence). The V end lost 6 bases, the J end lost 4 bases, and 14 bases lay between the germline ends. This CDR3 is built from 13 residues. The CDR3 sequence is CSATAAGPDTQYF. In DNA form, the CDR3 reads TGCAGTGCCACGGCCGCAGGACCAGATACGCAGTATTTT.

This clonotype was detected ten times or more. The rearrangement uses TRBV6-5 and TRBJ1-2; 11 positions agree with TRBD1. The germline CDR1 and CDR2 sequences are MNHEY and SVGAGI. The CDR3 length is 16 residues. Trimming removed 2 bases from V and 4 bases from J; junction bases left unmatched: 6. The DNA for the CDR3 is TGTGCCAGCAGTTACCTTAGGACAGGGGGCAGCTATGGCTACACCTTC. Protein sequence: CASSYLRTGGSYGYTF.

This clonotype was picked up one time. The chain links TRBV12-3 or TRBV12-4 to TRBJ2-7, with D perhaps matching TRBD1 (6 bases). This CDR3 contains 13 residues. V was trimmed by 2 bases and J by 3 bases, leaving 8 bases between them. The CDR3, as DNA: TGTGCCAGCAGTTTACTGGGACACTACGAGCAGTACTTC. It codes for CASSLLGHYEQYF.

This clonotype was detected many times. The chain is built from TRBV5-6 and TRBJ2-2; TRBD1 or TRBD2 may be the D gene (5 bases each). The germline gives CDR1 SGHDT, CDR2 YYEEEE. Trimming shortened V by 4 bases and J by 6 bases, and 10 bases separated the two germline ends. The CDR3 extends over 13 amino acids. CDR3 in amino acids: CASSVREPGELFF. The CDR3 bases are TGTGCCAGCAGCGTCAGGGAGCCCGGGGAGCTGTTTTTT.

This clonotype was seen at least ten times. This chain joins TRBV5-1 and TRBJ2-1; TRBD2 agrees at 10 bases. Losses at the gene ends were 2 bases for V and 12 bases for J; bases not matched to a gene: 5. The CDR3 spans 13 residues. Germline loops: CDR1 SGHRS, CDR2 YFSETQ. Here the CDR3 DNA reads TGCGCCAGCAGCTTAGCGGGAGGGCCTGGGCAGTTCTTC. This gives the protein CASSLAGGPGQFF.

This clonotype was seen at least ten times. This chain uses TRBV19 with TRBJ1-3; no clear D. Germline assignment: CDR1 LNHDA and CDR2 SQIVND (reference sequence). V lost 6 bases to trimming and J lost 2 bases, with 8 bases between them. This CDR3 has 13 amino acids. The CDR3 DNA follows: TGTGCCAGTAGAGATAATACTGGAAACACCATATATTTT. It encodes CASRDNTGNTIYF.

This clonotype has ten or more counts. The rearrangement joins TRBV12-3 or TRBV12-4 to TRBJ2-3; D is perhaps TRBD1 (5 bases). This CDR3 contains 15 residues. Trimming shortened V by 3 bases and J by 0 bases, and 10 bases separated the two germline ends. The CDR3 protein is CASSFRQGSTDTQYF. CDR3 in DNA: TGTGCCAGCAGTTTCCGGCAGGGAAGCACAGATACGCAGTATTTT.

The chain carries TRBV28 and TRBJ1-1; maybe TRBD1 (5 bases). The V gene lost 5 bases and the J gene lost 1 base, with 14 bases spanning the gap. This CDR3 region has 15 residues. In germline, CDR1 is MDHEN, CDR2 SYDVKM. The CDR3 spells CASSPRQPRNTEAFF. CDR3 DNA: TGTGCCAGCAGTCCCCGACAGCCTAGGAACACTGAAGCTTTCTTT.

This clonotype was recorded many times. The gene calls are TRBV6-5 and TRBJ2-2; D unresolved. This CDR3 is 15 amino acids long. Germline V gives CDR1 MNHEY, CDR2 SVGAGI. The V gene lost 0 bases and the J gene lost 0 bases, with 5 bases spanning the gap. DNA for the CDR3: TGTGCCAGCAGTTACTCAAACTCGAACACCGGGGAGCTGTTTTTT. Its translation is CASSYSNSNTGELFF.

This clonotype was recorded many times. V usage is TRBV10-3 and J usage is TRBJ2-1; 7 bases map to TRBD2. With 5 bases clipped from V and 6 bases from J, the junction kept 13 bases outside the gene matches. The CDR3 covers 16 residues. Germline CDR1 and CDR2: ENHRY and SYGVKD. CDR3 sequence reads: CAISTSGGSSINEQFF. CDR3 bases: TGTGCCATCAGTACCTCGGGCGGGAGTTCGATCAATGAGCAGTTCTTC.

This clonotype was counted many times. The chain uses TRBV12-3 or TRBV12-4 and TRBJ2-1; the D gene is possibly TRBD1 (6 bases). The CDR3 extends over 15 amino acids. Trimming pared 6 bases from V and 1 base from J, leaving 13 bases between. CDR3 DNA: TGTGCCAGCAGGGCCGGGACAACTTCCTACAATGAGCAGTTCTTC. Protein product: CASRAGTTSYNEQFF.

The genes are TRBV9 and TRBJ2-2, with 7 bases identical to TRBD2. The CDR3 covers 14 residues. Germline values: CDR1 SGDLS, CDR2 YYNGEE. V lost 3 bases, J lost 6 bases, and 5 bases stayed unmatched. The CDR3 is CASSGRLASGELFF. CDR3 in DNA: TGTGCCAGCAGCGGCCGACTAGCTTCCGGGGAGCTGTTTTTT.

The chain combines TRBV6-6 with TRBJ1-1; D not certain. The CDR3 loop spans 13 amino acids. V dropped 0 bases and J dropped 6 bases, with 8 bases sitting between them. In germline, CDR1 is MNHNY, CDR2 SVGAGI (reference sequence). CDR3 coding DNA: TGTGCCAGCAGTTACTCGAAGGGAGCTGAAGCTTTCTTT. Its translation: CASSYSKGAEAFF.

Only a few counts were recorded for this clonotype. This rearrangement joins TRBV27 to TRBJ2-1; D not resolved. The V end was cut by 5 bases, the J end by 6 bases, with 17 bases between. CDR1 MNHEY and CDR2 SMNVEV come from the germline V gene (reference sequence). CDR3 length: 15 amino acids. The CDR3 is CASSGIGYSLNEQFF. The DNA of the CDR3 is TGTGCCAGCAGTGGCATCGGGTATTCTCTCAATGAGCAGTTCTTC.

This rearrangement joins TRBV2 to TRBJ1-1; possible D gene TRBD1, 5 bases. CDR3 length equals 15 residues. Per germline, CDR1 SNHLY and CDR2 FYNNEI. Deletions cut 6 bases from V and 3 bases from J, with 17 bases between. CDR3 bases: TGTGCCAGCAGGAACGCATTATGGGGGGACACTGAAGCTTTCTTT. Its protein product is CASRNALWGDTEAFF.

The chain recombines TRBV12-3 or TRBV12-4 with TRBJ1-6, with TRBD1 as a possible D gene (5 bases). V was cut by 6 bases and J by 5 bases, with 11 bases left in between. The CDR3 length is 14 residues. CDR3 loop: CASSLGLNNSPLHF. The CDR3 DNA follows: TGTGCCAGCAGCCTGGGACTCAATAATTCACCCCTCCACTTT.

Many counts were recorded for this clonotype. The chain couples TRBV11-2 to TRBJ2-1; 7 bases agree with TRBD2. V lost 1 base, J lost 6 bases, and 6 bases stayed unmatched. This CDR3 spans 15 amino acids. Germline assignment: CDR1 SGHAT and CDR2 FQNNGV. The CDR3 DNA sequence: TGTGCCAGCAGCTTAGGAGCGGGGCTCAGCAATGAGCAGTTCTTC. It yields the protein CASSLGAGLSNEQFF.